One and the same sample provided the 30 T cell receptor beta chains below, sequenced in a study of OX40 agonist ivuxolimab in advanced cancers. Generated by immunoSEQ multiplex PCR, the TCRdb table keeps only in-frame clones and is missing some. Counted here are tens of thousands of clones, roughly 90% occurring once; the ten biggest clones make up roughly 8.2%. The material was CD4+ or CD8+ T cells sorted from blood, obtained in a trial of the OX40 agonist ivuxolimab. The receptor set was obtained from an adult with an advanced solid tumor such as melanoma, head and neck, liver or kidney cancer.

The J gene is TRBJ2-5, the V gene TRBV10-3; perhaps TRBD2 as D (5 bases). Trimming removed 0 bases from V and 5 bases from J, with 16 bases in between. The CDR3 length is 16 residues. Germline V lookup: CDR1 ENHRY, CDR2 SYGVKD. CDR3 sequence reads: CAISESNLGQRETQYF. The CDR3 nucleotides are TGTGCCATCAGTGAGTCGAATTTAGGGCAGCGGGAGACCCAGTACTTC.

This sequence joins TRBV19 and TRBJ1-2, with a tentative D call TRBD1 (5 bases). CDR1 is LNHDA and CDR2 is SQIVND in the germline V gene (reference sequence). The CDR3 length is 13 residues. Trimming shortened V by 4 bases and J by 7 bases, and 13 bases separated the two germline ends. CDR3 DNA sequence: TGTGCCAGTAGTAAACAGGTTGGAGCTGGCTACACCTTC. It encodes CASSKQVGAGYTF.

The chain employs TRBV15 and TRBJ1-2; 11 bases fit TRBD1. The junction had 7 bases not matched to a gene; V was cut back by 5 bases and J by 8 bases. CDR1 LNHNV and CDR2 YYDKDF come from the germline V gene (reference sequence). The CDR3 is made up of 14 amino acids. The CDR3 region has the DNA TGTGCCACCAGCTCCGGACAGGGGGCGAGAGGCTACACCTTC. Amino acids: CATSSGQGARGYTF.

This clone was picked up a small number of times. The gene calls are TRBV19 and TRBJ1-4; D ambiguous. The V end was cut by 6 bases, the J end by 0 bases, with 8 bases between. The CDR3 totals 14 residues. Germline CDR1 LNHDA, CDR2 SQIVND (reference sequence). CDR3 bases: TGTGCCAGTAGCGGAGTCCCAACTAATGAAAAACTGTTTTTT. Translated: CASSGVPTNEKLFF.

The rearrangement joins TRBV12-2 to TRBJ2-2; the table gives TRBD2 as D, unverified against the DNA. TRBV12-2 is assigned pseudogene status. The length of the CDR3 is 20 residues. CDR3 sequence (DNA): TGTGCAAGTCGCTTAGGCCGTGGACTAGCGGGGTTCGCGAACACCGGGGAGCTGTTTTTT. This sequence encodes CASRLGRGLAGFANTGELFF.

This chain links TRBV7-8 with TRBJ1-1; no definite D call. The CDR3 is made up of 15 amino acids. The V gene's germline CDR1 is SGHVS and CDR2 FQNEAQ. The V end lost 0 bases, the J end lost 1 base, and 9 bases lay between the germline ends. The CDR3, as DNA: TGTGCCAGCAGCTTAGCGCGTAACAGGAACACTGAAGCTTTCTTT. This codes for CASSLARNRNTEAFF.

The V and J genes are TRBV2 and TRBJ1-2; tentatively, D is TRBD1 (6 bases). The CDR3 is 12 residues long. In germline, CDR1 is SNHLY, CDR2 FYNNEI. V lost 6 bases, J lost 4 bases, and 9 bases lay in between. The DNA for the CDR3 is TGTGCCAGCAGCGGGGACATCTATGGCTACACCTTC. Its protein is CASSGDIYGYTF. Full variable domain (missing parts from reference TRBV2 and TRBJ1-2): EPEVTQTPSHQVTQMGQEVILRCVPISNHLYFYWYRQILGQKVEFLVSFYNNEISEKSEIFDDQFSVERPDGSNFTLKIRSTKLEDSAMYFCASSGDIYGYTFGSGTRLTVV.

V and J are TRBV7-2 and TRBJ1-1, with D possibly matching TRBD1 (6 bases). In germline, CDR1 is SGHTA, CDR2 FQGNSA. V was trimmed by 6 bases and J by 0 bases, leaving 14 bases between them. This CDR3 contains 15 residues. The DNA for the CDR3 is TGTGCCAGCAGACCCGGACAGTCCCTGAACACTGAAGCTTTCTTT. It encodes CASRPGQSLNTEAFF. The full variable domain, completed using reference TRBV7-2 and TRBJ1-1, is GAGVSQSPSNKVTEKGKDVELRCDPISGHTALYWYRQSLGQGLEFLIYFQGNSAPDKSGLPSDRFSAERTGGSVSTLTIQRTQQEDSAVYLCASRPGQSLNTEAFFGQGTRLTVV.

V gene TRBV9 combines with J gene TRBJ2-1; TRBD2 agrees at 14 bases. The J segment lost 4 bases and the V segment lost 4 bases, leaving 10 bases of the junction unmatched. Germline V gene sequence: CDR1 SGDLS, CDR2 YYNGEE. The CDR3 is made up of 18 amino acids. CDR3 sequence: CASSMGLAGAPSYNEQFF. The CDR3 nucleotides read TGTGCCAGCAGCATGGGACTAGCGGGGGCCCCCTCATACAATGAGCAGTTCTTC.

The gene calls are TRBV2 and TRBJ2-1; no reliable D call. The CDR3 consists of 11 residues. Trimming stripped 7 bases from V and 6 bases from J, with 7 bases between. The germline gives CDR1 SNHLY, CDR2 FYNNEI. CDR3: CASTMRNEQFF. CDR3 nucleotide sequence: TGTGCCAGCACTATGCGCAATGAGCAGTTCTTC.

The chain joins TRBV2 to TRBJ2-6, with D uncertain. Trimming removed 5 bases from V and 1 base from J, with 6 bases in between. Germline lookup yields CDR1 SNHLY and CDR2 FYNNEI. The CDR3 sequence is 14 residues long. The CDR3 coding sequence is TGTGCCAGCAGTTTAATGTCTGGGGCCAACGTCCTGACTTTC. Protein product: CASSLMSGANVLTF.

This sequence joins TRBV13 and TRBJ2-7; no definite D call. Trimming pared 1 base from V and 1 base from J, leaving 17 bases between. This CDR3 region has 17 residues. In germline, CDR1 is PRHDT, CDR2 FYEKMQ (reference sequence). CDR3 sequence reads: CASSLEGRRASSYEQYF. The CDR3 DNA follows: TGTGCCAGCAGCTTAGAAGGCCGCCGAGCCTCATCCTACGAGCAGTACTTC.

The genes are TRBV6-5 and TRBJ2-7; TRBD1 agrees at 8 bases. V lost 2 bases and J lost 0; bases outside the gene matches: 3. CDR3 length equals 15 residues. CDR1 and CDR2 (germline): MNHEY, SVGAGI. The CDR3 region has the DNA TGTGCCAGCAGTTACGCGGACAGGGTCTCCTACGAGCAGTACTTC. Amino acid sequence: CASSYADRVSYEQYF.

The chain couples TRBV28 to TRBJ2-4, with TRBD1 as a possible D gene (8 bases). V dropped 6 bases and J dropped 7 bases, with 13 bases sitting between them. The CDR3 contains 13 residues. Germline-derived CDR1 and CDR2 are MDHEN and SYDVKM. The CDR3 region is CASRGQGGNIQYF. CDR3 DNA sequence: TGTGCCAGCAGAGGACAGGGAGGGAACATTCAGTACTTC.

The genes are TRBV28 and TRBJ1-4, with D possibly TRBD1 on 6 matching bases. Germline values: CDR1 MDHEN, CDR2 SYDVKM. This CDR3 spans 13 amino acids. Trimming cost V 3 bases and J 8 bases, with 10 bases left between them. CDR3 coding DNA: TGTGCCAGCAGTTTGGGAGGGGGGGAAAAACTGTTTTTT. It encodes CASSLGGGEKLFF.

This chain uses TRBV9 with TRBJ2-1, with TRBD1 matching 10 bases. V trimming: 3 bases; J trimming: 8 bases; junction bases outside the gene matches: 8. The CDR3 consists of 15 residues. In germline, CDR1 is SGDLS, CDR2 YYNGEE. CDR3 DNA: TGTGCCAGCAGCGGCCGGGACAGGGGCAGGGATGAGCAGTTCTTC. This translates into CASSGRDRGRDEQFF. The whole variable domain, remainder taken from reference TRBV9 and TRBJ2-1, is DSGVTQTPKHLITATGQRVTLRCSPRSGDLSVYWYQQSLDQGLQFLIQYYNGEERAKGNILERFSAQQFPDLHSELNLSSLELGDSALYFCASSGRDRGRDEQFFGPGTRLTVL.

The chain is built from TRBV4-3 and TRBJ1-2; 8 positions match TRBD1. CDR3 length equals 15 residues. CDR1 and CDR2 (germline): LGHNA, YSLEER. The junction had 17 bases not matched to a gene; V was cut back by 3 bases and J by 14 bases. CDR3 region: CASSQPNNPTGGRTF. The CDR3 region has the DNA TGCGCCAGCAGCCAGCCGAACAACCCCACAGGGGGTCGTACCTTC.

The genes are TRBV5-1 and TRBJ2-5; possibly TRBD2 for D (5 bases). V was clipped by 4 bases and J by 6 bases, with 16 bases between them. The CDR3 runs to 14 residues. The germline CDR1 and CDR2 sequences are SGHRS and YFSETQ. The CDR3 loop reads CASSPDSYGQTQYF. CDR3 nucleotides: TGCGCCAGCAGCCCGGACTCCTACGGCCAGACCCAGTACTTC.

This clone was seen only once. V is TRBV27 and J is TRBJ2-7; the match to TRBD1 covers 8 bases. Trimming removed 2 bases from V and 3 bases from J; junction bases left unmatched: 6. CDR3 length: 15 amino acids. Germline V gene sequence: CDR1 MNHEY, CDR2 SMNVEV (reference sequence). Written as DNA, the CDR3 is TGTGCCAGCAGTTTACGTTTCGGGACAGGCTACGAGCAGTACTTC. Translating gives CASSLRFGTGYEQYF.

The gene calls are TRBV19 and TRBJ1-2; D unclear. Looked up from germline, CDR1 is LNHDA and CDR2 is SQIVND (reference sequence). CDR3 length equals 14 residues. V was clipped by 1 base and J by 0 bases, with 6 bases between them. The CDR3 coding sequence is TGTGCCAGTAGTATAGGCACATCTAACTATGGCTACACCTTC. Residues: CASSIGTSNYGYTF.

The chain has TRBV19 and TRBJ1-1; tentatively, D is TRBD1 (5 bases). CDR1 is LNHDA, CDR2 SQIVND, per germline (reference sequence). This CDR3 spans 16 amino acids. The ends were cut back, 6 bases at V and 5 bases at J, with 22 bases in the middle. CDR3 amino acids: CASSEVRFRRGTEAFF. CDR3 in DNA: TGTGCCAGTAGCGAGGTCCGGTTTAGACGGGGGACTGAAGCTTTCTTT.

The chain joins TRBV18 to TRBJ1-5, with 9 bases that match TRBD1. The CDR3 extends over 15 amino acids. Germline V CDR1 and CDR2: KGHSH, LQKENI. The trim removed 6 bases at V and 5 bases at J, leaving 8 bases unmatched. The CDR3 sequence: CASSQQGASDQPQHF. CDR3 DNA: TGTGCCAGCTCCCAACAGGGGGCATCGGATCAGCCCCAGCATTTT. The full variable domain, in which reference TRBV18 and TRBJ1-5 provide the parts outside the CDR3, is NAGVMQNPRHLVRRRGQEARLRCSPMKGHSHVYWYRQLPEEGLKFMVYLQKENIIDESGMPKERFSAEFPKEGPSILRIQQVVRGDSAAYFCASSQQGASDQPQHFGDGTRLSIL.

This clone was found once. V usage is TRBV7-9 and J usage is TRBJ1-5; TRBD1 might be the D (5 bases). The germline V gene encodes CDR1 SEHNR and CDR2 FQNEAQ (reference sequence). Trimming left V 7 bases short and J 5 bases short, with 12 bases between. There are 13 residues in the CDR3. The CDR3 reads CASTQGNYQPQHF. In nucleotides, the CDR3 is TGTGCCAGCACCCAGGGAAATTATCAGCCCCAGCATTTT.

The chain joins TRBV2 to TRBJ2-2; D remains unclear. This CDR3 spans 14 amino acids. CDR1 is SNHLY and CDR2 is FYNNEI in the germline V gene. Deletions cut 6 bases from V and 6 bases from J, with 14 bases between. CDR3 residues: CASSETQPPGELFF. DNA for the CDR3: TGTGCCAGCAGCGAGACCCAGCCCCCCGGGGAGCTGTTTTTT.

V usage is TRBV4-3 and J usage is TRBJ2-1, with D possibly being TRBD1 (5 bases). The V and J ends lost 0 bases and 4 bases respectively, with 10 bases between them. CDR3 length: 15 residues. Germline lookup yields CDR1 LGHNA and CDR2 YSLEER. The CDR3 loop reads CASSQEWTLYNEQFF. For the CDR3, the DNA is TGCGCCAGCAGCCAAGAATGGACATTATACAATGAGCAGTTCTTC.

The J gene is TRBJ2-7, the V gene TRBV7-9; 10 nucleotides line up with TRBD1. The CDR3 extends over 17 amino acids. Trimming cost V 1 base and J 5 bases; bases outside gene matches: 11. In germline, CDR1 is SEHNR, CDR2 FQNEAQ (reference sequence). The CDR3 nucleotides read TGTGCCAGCAGCTTAGTATGGACAGGGGGGGACAACGACGAGCAGTACTTC. This gives the protein CASSLVWTGGDNDEQYF.

This clone appeared once. The chain employs TRBV6-5 and TRBJ2-1; 9 bases align to TRBD1. The CDR3 is 15 amino acids. CDR1 and CDR2 (germline): MNHEY, SVGAGI. V trimming: 7 bases; J trimming: 2 bases; junction bases outside the gene matches: 6. DNA of the CDR3: TGTGCCAGCACATACAGGGGGCGCGCCTACAATGAGCAGTTCTTC. It translates to CASTYRGRAYNEQFF.

This clone was detected once. The V and J genes are TRBV28 and TRBJ1-1, with TRBD1 matching over 10 bases. The CDR3 runs to 16 residues. V lost 4 bases and J lost 8; bases outside the gene matches: 13. In germline, CDR1 is MDHEN, CDR2 SYDVKM. The CDR3, as DNA: TGTGCCAGCAGTTCGGACAGGGGGATTCCGGATGGGGAAGCTTTCTTT. Translation gives CASSSDRGIPDGEAFF. The complete variable domain, with remaining parts taken from reference TRBV28 and TRBJ1-1, reads DVKVTQSSRYLVKRTGEKVFLECVQDMDHENMFWYRQDPGLGLRLIYFSYDVKMKEKGDIPEGYSVSREKKERFSLILESASTNQTSMYLCASSSDRGIPDGEAFFGQGTRLTVV.

The J gene is TRBJ2-7, the V gene TRBV7-2; perhaps TRBD1 as D (6 bases). V dropped 5 bases and J dropped 4 bases, with 21 bases sitting between them. The CDR3 length is 16 residues. In germline, CDR1 is SGHTA, CDR2 FQGNSA. The CDR3, as DNA: TGTGCCAGCAGCCCAAGTAGAAGGGGGTCTTCATACGAGCAGTACTTC. It encodes CASSPSRRGSSYEQYF. Together with reference TRBV7-2 and TRBJ2-7, the CDR3 gives the full variable domain: GAGVSQSPSNKVTEKGKDVELRCDPISGHTALYWYRQSLGQGLEFLIYFQGNSAPDKSGLPSDRFSAERTGGSVSTLTIQRTQQEDSAVYLCASSPSRRGSSYEQYFGPGTRLTVT.

This chain connects TRBV6-5 to TRBJ2-3; 7 bases fit TRBD1. There are 13 residues in the CDR3. Germline V CDR1 and CDR2: MNHEY, SVGAGI. The ends lost 7 bases at V and 2 bases at J; junction bases unmatched: 3. CDR3 in amino acids: CASTGTATDTQYF. The CDR3 DNA is TGTGCCAGCACCGGGACAGCCACAGATACGCAGTATTTT.